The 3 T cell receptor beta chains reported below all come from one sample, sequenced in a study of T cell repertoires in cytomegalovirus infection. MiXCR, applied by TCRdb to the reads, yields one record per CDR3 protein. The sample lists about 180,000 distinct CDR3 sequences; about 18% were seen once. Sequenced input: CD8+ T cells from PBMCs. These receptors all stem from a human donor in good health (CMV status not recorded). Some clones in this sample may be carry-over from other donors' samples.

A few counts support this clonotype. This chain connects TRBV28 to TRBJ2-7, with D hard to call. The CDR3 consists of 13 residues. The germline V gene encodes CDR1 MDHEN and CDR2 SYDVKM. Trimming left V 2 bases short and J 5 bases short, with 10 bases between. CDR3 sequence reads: CASSLIRADEQYF. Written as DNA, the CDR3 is TGTGCCAGCAGTTTAATTCGGGCGGACGAGCAGTACTTC.

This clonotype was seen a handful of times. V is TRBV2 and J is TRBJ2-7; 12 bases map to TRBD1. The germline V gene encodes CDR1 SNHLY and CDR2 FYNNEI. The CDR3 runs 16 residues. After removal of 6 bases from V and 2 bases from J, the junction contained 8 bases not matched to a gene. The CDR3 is CASRGTGGEDPYEQYF. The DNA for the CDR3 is TGTGCCAGCAGGGGGACAGGGGGCGAGGACCCCTACGAGCAGTACTTC. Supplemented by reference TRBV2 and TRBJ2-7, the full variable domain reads EPEVTQTPSHQVTQMGQEVILRCVPISNHLYFYWYRQILGQKVEFLVSFYNNEISEKSEIFDDQFSVERPDGSNFTLKIRSTKLEDSAMYFCASRGTGGEDPYEQYFGPGTRLTVT.

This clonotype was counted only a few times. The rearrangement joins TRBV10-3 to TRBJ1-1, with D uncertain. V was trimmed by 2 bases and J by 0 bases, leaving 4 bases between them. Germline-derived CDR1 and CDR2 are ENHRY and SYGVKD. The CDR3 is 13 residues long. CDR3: CAISETMNTEAFF. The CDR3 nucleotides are TGTGCCATCAGTGAGACTATGAACACTGAAGCTTTCTTT.